In its sample, the clone carrying this TCR beta chain was seen once. The CDR3 runs to 15 residues. V lost 8 bases to trimming and J lost 7 bases; unmatched junction nucleotides: 16. CDR1 and CDR2 from the germline V gene are KGHDR and SFDVKD. In the study's own analysis: Nucleated cell number was recorded as an estimate derived from reference gene primer amplification. The protocol was immunoSEQ multiplex PCR, while the TCRdb copy is restricted to in-frame clones and leaves out a portion. The V and J calls and clone size are taken from that table; D and trimming were inferred from the DNA. The sample shows 250,000 or so clones, 70% to 90% of them seen only once. This sample was included in a study of blood T cell repertoires in COVID-19. The wider study: The United States, Italy and Spain supplied acute and convalescent COVID-19 samples. T cells, B-cell-depleted T cells, or PBMCs provided the cDNA or gDNA that served as material.

The chain carries TRBV24-1 and TRBJ2-7; 7 bases align to TRBD2. The sequence came from a woman between 65 and 79 years old with active or convalescent COVID-19. Sequencing was done on a sample of peripheral blood. CDR3 nucleotide sequence: TGTGCCACCACCCTTCTGGGGGGGGAGGGAGAAGAGCAGTACTTC. This translates into CATTLLGGEGEEQYF.